A single sample is the source of the 25 T cell receptor beta chains below, sequenced in a study of glioma-infiltrating T cells. The iRepertoire nested amplicon-rescue multiplex PCR amplified TCR alpha and beta CDR3s from RNA. TCRdb re-called the multiplex PCR reads with MiXCR, one entry per CDR3 protein. The sample yields approximately 190,000 distinct CDR3 sequences, 30% to 40% seen once. Material: glioma tissue, nonneoplastic brain tissue, or PBMCs (not recorded which). These receptors all come from a human donor with low-grade glioma or glioblastoma, undergoing nonglioma brain surgery, or in good health (not recorded which).

Many counts were recorded for this clonotype. The chain recombines TRBV4-3 with TRBJ1-4; maybe TRBD1 (5 bases). Germline lookup yields CDR1 LGHNA and CDR2 YSLEER. Trimming removed 1 base from V and 8 bases from J, with 14 bases in between. The CDR3 runs 15 residues. CDR3 DNA: TGCGCCAGCAGCCAAGGAGGGACCCAAGGGGAAAAACTGTTTTTT. Its protein product is CASSQGGTQGEKLFF.

This clonotype was found many times. The chain carries TRBV28 and TRBJ2-3, with D hard to call. The CDR3 runs 15 residues. Per the germline V gene, CDR1 is MDHEN and CDR2 is SYDVKM. The germline V and J ends were trimmed by 3 bases and 4 bases, with 14 bases remaining between them. The CDR3 nucleotides are TGTGCCAGCAGTTTCCCGCCCGGGCAGGCAGATACGCAGTATTTT. Translating gives CASSFPPGQADTQYF.

This clonotype was detected ten times or more. The chain joins TRBV11-2 to TRBJ2-1, with D perhaps matching TRBD1 (6 bases). The germline gives CDR1 SGHAT, CDR2 FQNNGV. The CDR3 is 14 amino acids. The V end was cut by 8 bases, the J end by 7 bases, with 18 bases between. CDR3 DNA sequence: TGTGCCAGCGGGCCTGTTTGGGGGCGGAATGAGCAGTTCTTC. It encodes CASGPVWGRNEQFF.

This clonotype was seen only a few times. V usage is TRBV9 and J usage is TRBJ1-3; D is perhaps TRBD1 (5 bases). Germline CDR1 is SGDLS and CDR2 is YYNGEE. V was clipped by 3 bases and J by 0 bases, with 19 bases between them. The CDR3 covers 18 residues. The CDR3 bases are TGTGCCAGCAGCGAGCAGGGTCAGACAAAGAGCTCTGGAAACACCATATATTTT. Translating it yields CASSEQGQTKSSGNTIYF.

This clonotype was seen a handful of times. The chain combines TRBV5-4 with TRBJ2-7; D perhaps matches TRBD1 (5 bases). CDR3 size: 12 residues. Trimming took 8 bases from V and 7 from J, leaving 16 bases between them. Germline CDR1 is SGHNT and CDR2 is YYREEE (reference sequence). CDR3 sequence reads: CASQTEFGEQYF. CDR3 bases: TGTGCCAGTCAGACAGAGTTCGGGGAGCAGTACTTC.

With respect to this clonotype: The conserved closing phenylalanine or tryptophan is absent in this CDR3, likely reflecting a read error. V usage is TRBV7-2 and J usage is TRBJ2-1, with no clear D. The CDR3 consists of 13 residues. Looked up from germline, CDR1 is SGHTA and CDR2 is FQGNSA. The CDR3 is CASSLASDNKQFL. The DNA for the CDR3 is TGTGCCAGCAGCTTAGCCTCAGACAATAAGCAGTTCCTC.

This clonotype showed up many times. V is TRBV10-3 and J is TRBJ1-5; no clear D. The CDR3 is 12 amino acids. In germline, CDR1 is ENHRY, CDR2 SYGVKD. Trimming left V 0 bases short and J 6 bases short, with 3 bases between. DNA for the CDR3: TGTGCCATCAGTGAGTCAGGTCAGCCCCAGCATTTT. Translating gives CAISESGQPQHF.

This rearrangement joins TRBV27 to TRBJ1-1, with 8 bases aligning to TRBD1. Germline V gene sequence: CDR1 MNHEY, CDR2 SMNVEV (reference sequence). The CDR3 extends over 17 amino acids. V lost 6 bases to trimming and J lost 3 bases; unmatched junction nucleotides: 15. The CDR3 DNA follows: TGTGCCAGCAGCCCACAGCCCCGGACAGGGAGGGACACTGAAGCTTTCTTT. This gives the protein CASSPQPRTGRDTEAFF.

This clonotype has ten or more counts. This rearrangement joins TRBV6-5 to TRBJ2-3; TRBD2 agrees at 9 bases. CDR3 length: 20 residues. V gave up 2 bases and J gave up 2 bases; unmatched junction bases: 17. Germline V CDR1 and CDR2: MNHEY, SVGAGI. CDR3 protein: CASSYPLLAGLLLSTDTQYF. For the CDR3, the DNA is TGTGCCAGCAGTTACCCTCTACTAGCGGGCCTGCTTCTTTCCACAGATACGCAGTATTTT.

This clonotype has at least ten counts. The chain joins TRBV20-1 to TRBJ2-7; the D gene is possibly TRBD2 (6 bases). The CDR3 runs 18 residues. Germline CDR1 is DFQATT and CDR2 is SNEGSKA (reference sequence). V was pared by 3 bases and J by 3 bases, with 27 bases between. The CDR3 reads CSARVLRDEPFVVYEQYF. Here the CDR3 DNA reads TGCAGTGCTAGGGTTTTGCGGGATGAGCCCTTTGTCGTCTACGAGCAGTACTTC.

As to this clonotype: Its ends do not fully match the called genes, so a read error is possible. CDR3 sequence (DNA): TGCGTCAGCAGCTTGGACCTAGCCGTACAAGAGACCCAGTACTTC. It specifies CVSSLDLAVQETQYF. The chain has TRBV5-1 and TRBJ2-5; tentative D call: TRBD2 (5 bases). CDR3 length: 15 amino acids. Germline CDR1 SGHRS, CDR2 YFSETQ.

Regarding this clonotype: This may be a read error: a much more frequent sequence differs by one nucleotide. This chain connects TRBV4-1 to TRBJ2-7; possible D gene TRBD1, 5 bases. This CDR3 spans 17 amino acids. Looked up from germline, CDR1 is MGHRA and CDR2 is YSYEKL. CDR3 protein: CASSQELQGEVNYKQYF. CDR3 bases: TGCGCCAGCAGCCAAGAGCTTCAGGGCGAAGTGAACTACAAGCAGTACTTC.

At least ten counts were recorded for this clonotype. The chain links TRBV27 to TRBJ2-5; D is perhaps TRBD2 (5 bases). The CDR3 totals 13 residues. Germline CDR1 and CDR2: MNHEY and SMNVEV (reference sequence). Trimming shortened V by 11 bases and J by 5 bases, and 18 bases separated the two germline ends. CDR3 bases: TGTGCCTCTGGGAGTCTAGAAGGCGAGACCCAGTACTTC. Its translation is CASGSLEGETQYF.

This clonotype has only a few counts. The genes are TRBV7-2 and TRBJ2-1; 9 positions match TRBD2. There are 15 residues in the CDR3. The trim removed 1 base at V and 9 bases at J, leaving 7 bases unmatched. Germline V gene lookup returns CDR1 SGHTA and CDR2 FQGNSA. CDR3 DNA sequence: TGTGCCAGCAGCTTAGTCTCTAGCGGGACCGGTGAGCAGTTCTTC. This gives the protein CASSLVSSGTGEQFF.

This clonotype was counted a single time. The genes are TRBV20-1 and TRBJ2-6; 9 bases are shared with TRBD2. With 0 bases clipped from V and 2 bases from J, the junction kept 5 bases outside the gene matches. The germline V gene has CDR1 DFQATT and CDR2 SNEGSKA (reference sequence). CDR3 length equals 17 residues. The CDR3 region is CSARDRAGGPGANVLTF. In DNA form, the CDR3 reads TGCAGTGCTAGAGATCGGGCGGGAGGGCCTGGGGCCAACGTCCTGACTTTC.

Concerning this clonotype: With a much larger clone just one base away, this may be a read error. This rearrangement joins TRBV6-1 to TRBJ2-2; D may be TRBD2 (5 bases). The CDR3 runs 14 residues. The germline CDR1 and CDR2 sequences are MNHNS and SASEGT. The CDR3 DNA follows: TGTGCCACCAGTCCGGGTTCCTACACCGGGGAGATGTTTTTT. Protein: CATSPGSYTGEMFF.

This clonotype was seen a handful of times. V and J are TRBV5-1 and TRBJ2-7, with D maybe TRBD1 (5 bases). The germline V and J ends were trimmed by 5 bases and 5 bases, with 14 bases remaining between them. There are 13 residues in the CDR3. From germline, CDR1 is SGHRS and CDR2 YFSETQ. Here the CDR3 reads CASSDRGFNEQYF. The CDR3, as DNA: TGCGCCAGCAGTGATAGGGGCTTCAACGAGCAGTACTTC.

Comments on this clonotype: One junction end disagrees with the germline gene, perhaps due to a read error. The genes are TRBV7-8 and TRBJ1-5, with TRBD1 identical over 7 bases. Germline V CDR1 and CDR2: SGHVS, FQNEAQ. The CDR3 extends over 14 amino acids. The CDR3 coding sequence is TGTGCCAACAGCCTGGGACAGAGCAATCAGCCCCACCATTTT. This encodes CANSLGQSNQPHHF.

This clonotype has just a few counts. The chain recombines TRBV7-9 with TRBJ2-7, with TRBD1 identical over 8 bases. The junction had 4 bases not matched to a gene; V was cut back by 3 bases and J by 3 bases. The CDR3 contains 14 residues. CDR1 and CDR2 from the germline V gene are SEHNR and FQNEAQ (reference sequence). CDR3 loop: CASSFLDRGYEQYF. The CDR3 nucleotides read TGTGCCAGCAGCTTCCTCGACAGGGGCTACGAGCAGTACTTC.

At least ten counts were recorded for this clonotype. V gene TRBV4-2 combines with J gene TRBJ2-1; possibly TRBD1 or TRBD2 for D (5 bases each). The V gene's germline CDR1 is LGHNA and CDR2 YNFKEQ. V lost 0 bases and J lost 6, with 12 bases in between. The CDR3 totals 15 residues. For the CDR3, the DNA is TGTGCCAGCAGCCAAGATCGGGACCCCAGCAATGAGCAGTTCTTC. The encoded protein is CASSQDRDPSNEQFF.

The V gene is TRBV5-5, the J gene TRBJ1-2; TRBD1 aligns across 7 bases. J lost 4 bases, V lost 3 bases, and 15 bases had no gene match. Germline lookup yields CDR1 SGHKS and CDR2 YYEKEE (reference sequence). The CDR3 covers 17 residues. CDR3 sequence: CASSSDRVRWDGYGYTF. For the CDR3, the DNA is TGTGCCAGCAGCTCCGACAGGGTTCGCTGGGATGGCTATGGCTACACCTTC.

Of note for this clonotype: A much larger clone is a single base away; this may be a read error. The gene calls are TRBV5-4 and TRBJ1-2; TRBD1 is a possible D gene (6 bases). The V and J ends lost 4 bases and 1 base respectively, with 14 bases between them. Looked up from germline, CDR1 is SGHNT and CDR2 is YYREEE (reference sequence). The CDR3 runs to 15 residues. CDR3 sequence reads: CASSPDRRGNYGYTF. For the CDR3, the DNA is TGTGCCAGCAGCCCCGACAGGAGAGGTAACTATGGCTACACCTTC.

The V and J genes are TRBV5-4 and TRBJ2-3; tentatively, D is TRBD1 or TRBD2 (5 bases each). CDR3 length equals 16 residues. The germline gives CDR1 SGHNT, CDR2 YYREEE (reference sequence). V lost 0 bases and J lost 5, with 16 bases in between. The CDR3 sequence is CASSLEWGPSQDTQYF. The CDR3 bases are TGTGCCAGCAGCTTGGAGTGGGGACCAAGCCAAGATACGCAGTATTTT.

V and J are TRBV18 and TRBJ1-2, with 7 bases that match TRBD1. CDR3 size: 15 residues. Germline V gene sequence: CDR1 KGHSH, CDR2 LQKENI. J lost 6 bases, V lost 3 bases, and 10 bases had no gene match. This CDR3 reads CASSPLDREGHGYTF. The DNA of the CDR3 is TGTGCCAGCTCACCTCTCGACAGGGAGGGACATGGCTACACCTTC. Looking up the rest from reference TRBV18 and TRBJ1-2 gives the full variable domain: NAGVMQNPRHLVRRRGQEARLRCSPMKGHSHVYWYRQLPEEGLKFMVYLQKENIIDESGMPKERFSAEFPKEGPSILRIQQVVRGDSAAYFCASSPLDREGHGYTFGSGTRLTVV.

Note on this clonotype: A read error is possible here, since a much larger clone lies one base away. The genes are TRBV12-3 or TRBV12-4 and TRBJ2-1, with 7 bases that match TRBD2. CDR3 length: 16 amino acids. The CDR3 DNA is TGTTCCAGCAGTTTTGGCCTAGCGGTGACCTACAATGAGCAGTTCTTC. It is translated as CSSSFGLAVTYNEQFF.